Described below is a single T cell receptor beta chain sequence and its context. The CDR3 covers 14 residues. Germline lookup yields CDR1 SQVTM and CDR2 ANQGSEA. These data originate in a study of cytomegalovirus exposure and HLA in healthy donors. This PCR relied on a set of 60 Vbeta primers and 13 Jbeta primers. Measured with immunoSEQ multiplex PCR; TCRdb has only the in-frame clones, and not every one. The sample table sets out tens of thousands of clones. This sequence originates from a woman in her thirties in good health and CMV-seronegative. Sequencing input: PBMCs. This chain uses TRBV29-1 with TRBJ2-5; 9 bases align to TRBD1. The DNA end lines up better with TRBJ2-7; the J call may be wrong. As DNA, the CDR3 is TGCAGCGTCATGACAGGGGGTAGCGCCTACGAGCAGTACTTC. Translated, it gives CSVMTGGSAYEQYF.